The present TCR beta chain was sequenced within a study of cytomegalovirus exposure and HLA in healthy donors. Points from the study as a whole: Most TCR sequences showed up rarely, but some public TCRs showed up in many donors. The authors listed over 150 TCR beta chains as cytomegalovirus-associated. In a later analysis, at a false discovery rate of 0.05, 16,951 TCR beta sequences were associated with HLA alleles.

To note about this clone: What it recognizes is unknown.

The CDR3 is made up of 15 amino acids. CDR1 is SGDLS, CDR2 YYNGEE, per germline. V dropped 6 bases and J dropped 1 base, with 14 bases sitting between them. Both 60 Vbeta primers and 13 Jbeta primers went into the PCR. Authors' data handling: As a later analysis found, there were 60 million to 90 million unique TCR beta chains, of which 8.5 million to 14 million were shared. Only in-frame clones appear in the TCRdb table, and some are missing; sequencing was by immunoSEQ multiplex PCR. For V, J and clone size, that table is used; D and trimming come from the DNA. The sample holds some 130,000 clones, around 83% seen once.

The sample taken for sequencing was PBMCs. The chain joins TRBV9 to TRBJ1-3; D perhaps matches TRBD1 (5 bases). The clonotype was recovered from a human donor in good health. As DNA, the CDR3 is TGTGCCAGCACCCTAGACGGACATTCTGGAAACACCATATATTTT. The encoded protein is CASTLDGHSGNTIYF.